This T cell receptor beta chain was observed in a study of blood T cell repertoires in COVID-19 (dated by TCRdb to 2018 to 2021). For context, the study as a whole: The collaborator samples originated in the United States, Italy and Spain and spanned the acute and convalescent phases of COVID-19. The material from the prospective study consisted of cDNA or gDNA derived from T cells, B-cell-depleted T cells, or PBMCs. Deeply sampled blood TCRbeta repertoires from subjects exposed to, actively infected with, or recovered from COVID-19 were included in the dataset. The repertoires were released in a freely available public database meant as a resource for research on the immune response to SARS-CoV-2. The samples were drawn from two sources: the first 160 participants of the ongoing ImmuneRACE study, and fewer than 1,500 subjects contributed by 6 global collaborators. A de-identified subject ID, COVID-19 status, age in years and sex were almost always included in the sample metadata. HLA class I and class II types, where available, came from metadata supplied by the sample provider rather than from assay-based typing.

TCRbeta CDR3 regions were amplified from genomic DNA using the immunoSEQ Assay, a bias-controlled multiplex PCR. Under the source paper's analysis protocol: The number of nucleated cells in each sample was estimated from the amplification of reference gene primers within the assay. To quantify the absolute abundance of each unique TCRbeta CDR3 rearrangement, sequence reads were collapsed and filtered. For each sample, productive Simpson clonality was calculated by taking the square root of Simpson's diversity index across productive rearrangements. TCRdb's version of the immuneACCESS table is confined to in-frame rearrangements and falls short of the full clone set. An unresolved V gene accounts for under half of the shortfall where checked; the remainder is of unknown origin. That table is the source of V, J and clone size, and D and trimming were worked out from the DNA. In all, the sample holds about 140,000 clones, and about 83% of those were seen once. The top ten clonotypes cover approximately 3.6% of the sample.

The trim is 3 bases for V and 1 base for J, with a gap of 6 bases between the germline ends. The CDR3 measures 13 amino acids from cysteine to phenylalanine. Just the 39-base CDR3 DNA is kept, in frame starting at base 1. CDR1 is given as MNHEY and CDR2 as SVGAGI, both from the germline V gene. The investigation overall reported the following: How much clinical and demographic metadata was included differed by source and by participant, and the metadata was provided uncurated.

In the prospective study, participants were about 18 to 95 years old, resided in 24 geographic areas of the United States, and were enrolled through a virtual design. Cohort assignment in the prospective study relied on participant-reported clinical history from a screening survey and a study questionnaire. In the prospective study, whole blood, serum and a nasopharyngeal or oropharyngeal swab were collected from each participant by mobile phlebotomists. Prospective study participants could optionally give additional blood draws and questionnaires over an approximately two-month period. Before DNA extraction, blood samples from the prospective study were shipped at room temperature or frozen. Worth noting for this clone: This clone's antigen is unknown. No base qualities exist here, and no much larger clone lies one base off it.

Recombination joined TRBV6-5 with TRBJ1-1, with the D gene too uncertain to name. Sequencing input: PBMCs or T cells enriched from blood (not recorded which). This receptor was taken from a woman aged 45-65 years with acute COVID-19. The DNA sequence is TGTGCCAGCAGTTATCAATCGAACACTGAAGCTTTCTTT. Its translation reads: CASSYQSNTEAFF.